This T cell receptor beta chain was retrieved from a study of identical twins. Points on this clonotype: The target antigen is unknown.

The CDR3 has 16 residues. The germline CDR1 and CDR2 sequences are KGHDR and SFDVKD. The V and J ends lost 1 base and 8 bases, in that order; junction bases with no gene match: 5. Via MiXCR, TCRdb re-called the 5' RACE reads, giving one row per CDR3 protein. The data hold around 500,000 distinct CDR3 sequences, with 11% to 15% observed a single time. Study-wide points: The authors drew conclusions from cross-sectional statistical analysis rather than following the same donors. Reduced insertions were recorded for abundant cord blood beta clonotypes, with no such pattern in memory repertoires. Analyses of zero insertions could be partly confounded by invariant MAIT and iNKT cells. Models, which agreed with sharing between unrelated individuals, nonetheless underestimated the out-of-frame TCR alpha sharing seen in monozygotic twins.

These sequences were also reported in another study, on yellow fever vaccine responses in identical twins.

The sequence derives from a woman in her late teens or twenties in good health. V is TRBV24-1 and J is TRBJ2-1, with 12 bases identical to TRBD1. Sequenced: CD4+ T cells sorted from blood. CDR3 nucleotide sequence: TGTGCCACCAGTGATTTTGGGACAGGGGGCTTCGATGAGCAGTTCTTC. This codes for CATSDFGTGGFDEQFF.